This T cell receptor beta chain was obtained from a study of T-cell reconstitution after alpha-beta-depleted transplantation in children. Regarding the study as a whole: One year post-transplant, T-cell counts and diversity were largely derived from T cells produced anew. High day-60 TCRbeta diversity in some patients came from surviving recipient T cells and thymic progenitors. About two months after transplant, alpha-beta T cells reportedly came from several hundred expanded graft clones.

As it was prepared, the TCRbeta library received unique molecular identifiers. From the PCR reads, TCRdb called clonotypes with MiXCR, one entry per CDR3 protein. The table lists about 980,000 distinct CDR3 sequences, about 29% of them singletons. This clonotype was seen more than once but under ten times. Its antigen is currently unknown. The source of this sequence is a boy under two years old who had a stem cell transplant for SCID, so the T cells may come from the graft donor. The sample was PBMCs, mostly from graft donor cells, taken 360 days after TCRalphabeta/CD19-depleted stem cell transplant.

The CDR3 sequence: CASREGDRAQETQYF. The CDR3 region has the DNA TGTGCCAGCAGGGAGGGGGACAGGGCTCAAGAGACCCAGTACTTC. The chain has TRBV2 and TRBJ2-5; 9 bases are shared with TRBD1. Germline CDR1 and CDR2: SNHLY and FYNNEI. Losses at the gene ends were 6 bases for V and 2 bases for J; bases not matched to a gene: 7. This CDR3 has 15 residues.